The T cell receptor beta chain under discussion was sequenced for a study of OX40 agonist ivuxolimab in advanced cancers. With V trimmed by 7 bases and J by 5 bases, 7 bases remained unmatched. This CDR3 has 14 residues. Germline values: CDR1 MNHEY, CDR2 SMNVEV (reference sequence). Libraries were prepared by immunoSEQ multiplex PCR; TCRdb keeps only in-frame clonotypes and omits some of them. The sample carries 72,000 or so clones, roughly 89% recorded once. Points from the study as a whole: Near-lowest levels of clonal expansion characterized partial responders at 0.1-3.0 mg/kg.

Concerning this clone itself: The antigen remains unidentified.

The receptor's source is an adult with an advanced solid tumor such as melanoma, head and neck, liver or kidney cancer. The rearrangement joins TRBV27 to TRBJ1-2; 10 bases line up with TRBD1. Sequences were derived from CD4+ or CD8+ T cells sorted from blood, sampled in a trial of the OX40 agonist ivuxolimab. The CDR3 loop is CASKTGGPTYGYTF. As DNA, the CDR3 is TGTGCCAGCAAGACAGGGGGCCCTACTTATGGCTACACCTTC.